Listed below are T cell receptor beta chains from one sample, sequenced in a study of cytomegalovirus exposure and HLA in healthy donors. Using immunoSEQ multiplex PCR, the repertoire was profiled, and TCRdb retains in-frame clones only, with some absent. The data contain a few hundred thousand clones, roughly four fifths of them singletons. The specimen sequenced was PBMCs. Receptors were obtained from a woman aged 55-69 years in good health and CMV-seropositive. Both conserved end residues are part of each CDR3. D genes are given only for firm matches. Some rows mark clone size as missing; the rest say once, few, many or name a class of expanded clone.

j_gene | v_gene | d_gene | abundance | CDR3aa | CDR3nt
TRBJ2-7 | TRBV28 | TRBD1 | . | CATRDSIYEQYF | TGTGCCACCCGGGACAGCATCTACGAGCAGTACTTC
TRBJ2-4 | TRBV30 | . | . | CAWSESGGLAKNIQYF | TGTGCCTGGAGTGAAAGTGGGGGACTAGCCAAAAACATTCAGTACTTC
TRBJ2-7 | TRBV9 | . | few | CASSVGGREGTYEQYF | TGTGCCAGCAGCGTAGGTGGCAGGGAAGGAACCTACGAGCAGTACTTC
TRBJ2-6 | TRBV5-4 | . | . | CASSIDGFTGANVLTF | TGTGCCAGCAGCATCGACGGGTTTACGGGGGCCAACGTCCTGACTTTC
TRBJ1-4 | TRBV15 | . | . | CATSRDQGGGEKLFF | TGTGCCACCAGCAGAGATCAAGGGGGGGGTGAAAAACTGTTTTTT
TRBJ2-5 | TRBV5-6 | TRBD2 | . | CASGLEGETQYF | TGTGCCAGCGGACTAGAAGGGGAGACCCAGTACTTC
TRBJ2-1 | TRBV10-2 | . | . | CASSKTAIYNEQFF | TGCGCCAGCAGTAAGACAGCCATCTACAATGAGCAGTTCTTC
TRBJ2-7 | TRBV18 | . | . | CASSVGTPSYEQYF | TGTGCCAGCTCAGTCGGGACTCCCTCCTACGAGCAGTACTTC
TRBJ1-5 | TRBV15 | . | . | CATSRGQYSNQPQHF | TGTGCCACCAGCAGGGGACAATATAGCAATCAGCCCCAGCATTTT
TRBJ1-2 | TRBV10-2 | TRBD1 | few | CASIPTGTGNYGYTF | TGCGCCAGCATCCCAACCGGGACAGGGAACTATGGCTACACCTTC
TRBJ2-1 | TRBV7-9 | . | . | CASSKTVYNEQFF | TGTGCCAGCAGCAAAACAGTTTACAATGAGCAGTTCTTC
TRBJ2-1 | TRBV19 | . | . | CASSMGSIDEQFF | TGTGCCAGTAGTATGGGGAGCATCGATGAGCAGTTCTTC
TRBJ2-1 | TRBV15 | TRBD2 | . | CATSNIFGTSGSNEQFF | TGTGCCACCAGCAATATCTTTGGGACTAGCGGGAGTAATGAGCAGTTCTTC
TRBJ2-7 | TRBV6-5 | TRBD1 | . | CASSAAGTGAYEQYF | TGTGCCAGCAGTGCTGCCGGGACAGGGGCCTACGAGCAGTACTTC
TRBJ2-2 | TRBV5-1 | . | . | CASKPFDSTGELFF | TGCGCCAGCAAACCCTTCGACAGCACCGGGGAGCTGTTTTTT
TRBJ1-1 | TRBV7-2 | . | few | CASSYGTRRGNTEAFF | TGTGCCAGCAGCTACGGGACTCGGAGGGGGAACACTGAAGCTTTCTTT
TRBJ1-3 | TRBV5-4 | . | . | CASSSPSSGNTIYF | TGTGCCAGCAGCTCCCCGAGCTCTGGAAACACCATATATTTT
TRBJ2-1 | TRBV7-3 | . | once | CASSLIQVGPSEQFF | TGTGCCAGCAGCTTAATTCAGGTCGGGCCTAGCGAGCAGTTCTTC
TRBJ1-2 | TRBV28 | TRBD1 | . | CAIRVTGNYGYTF | TGTGCCATCCGGGTGACAGGGAACTATGGCTACACCTTC
TRBJ2-1 | TRBV9 | TRBD2 | . | CASSLRLAGDGSNEQFF | TGTGCCAGCAGCCTCCGACTAGCGGGAGATGGAAGCAATGAGCAGTTCTTC
TRBJ1-1 | TRBV25-1 | . | few | CASSGGVTEAFF | TGTGCCAGCAGTGGGGGAGTTACTGAAGCTTTCTTT
TRBJ2-3 | TRBV5-6 | . | few | CASSLTSTDTQYF | TGTGCCAGCAGCTTGACTAGCACAGATACGCAGTATTTT
TRBJ1-5 | TRBV10-3 | . | . | CASGGPQHF | TGTGCCAGCGGGGGACCCCAGCATTTT
TRBJ2-1 | TRBV11-2 | . | . | CASSLNLENPGNEQFF | TGTGCCAGCAGCTTAAATTTGGAGAATCCGGGAAATGAGCAGTTCTTC
TRBJ2-7 | TRBV6-5 | TRBD1 | few | CASGQVTGEQYF | TGTGCCAGCGGACAGGTAACTGGCGAGCAGTACTTC
TRBJ2-7 | TRBV19 | . | . | CATRGSYEQYF | TGTGCCACCCGGGGGAGCTACGAGCAGTACTTC
TRBJ2-1 | TRBV9 | . | . | CASSARSYPTYNEQFF | TGTGCCAGCAGCGCCCGAAGCTACCCAACCTACAATGAGCAGTTCTTC
TRBJ2-1 | TRBV2 | TRBD2 | once | CASRRPETSSNEQFF | TGTGCCAGCAGGAGACCCGAGACTAGCAGCAATGAGCAGTTCTTC
TRBJ2-5 | TRBV4-1 | TRBD2 | . | CASSRVGLAGEETQYF | TGCGCCAGCAGCCGAGTAGGACTAGCGGGGGAAGAGACCCAGTACTTC
TRBJ2-5 | TRBV4-1 | TRBD1 | . | CASSQERYRGQGTQYF | TGCGCCAGCAGCCAAGAGAGATACAGGGGGCAAGGGACCCAGTACTTC
TRBJ2-5 | TRBV6-6 | . | . | CASSYSKAGDETQYF | TGTGCCAGCAGTTACTCTAAGGCAGGTGACGAGACCCAGTACTTC
TRBJ2-7 | TRBV5-1 | . | . | CASSFDGRGVNIYEQYF | TGCGCCAGCAGCTTTGATGGTAGGGGCGTCAACATATACGAGCAGTACTTC
TRBJ1-5 | TRBV19 | . | . | CASSIADYSNQPQHF | TGTGCCAGTAGTATAGCGGACTATAGCAATCAGCCCCAGCATTTT
TRBJ2-2 | TRBV30 | . | . | CAWTQGPGELFF | TGTGCCTGGACCCAGGGGCCCGGGGAGCTGTTTTTT
TRBJ1-2 | TRBV5-1 | TRBD1 | . | CASSPRDGTDYGYTF | TGCGCCAGCAGCCCCCGGGACGGGACAGACTATGGCTACACCTTC
TRBJ1-1 | TRBV10-2 | TRBD1 | . | CASRRDRDTEAFF | TGCGCCAGCAGGCGGGACAGGGATACTGAAGCTTTCTTT
TRBJ1-6 | TRBV2 | TRBD1 | few | CASSVADRGSDSPLHF | TGTGCCAGCAGTGTAGCGGACAGGGGAAGTGATTCACCCCTCCACTTT
TRBJ1-5 | TRBV19 | . | . | CASSTSIGGYSNQPQHF | TGTGCCAGTAGTACCTCTATCGGGGGTTATAGCAATCAGCCCCAGCATTTT
TRBJ2-7 | TRBV7-8 | TRBD2 | . | CASSSSYRGREGRGYEQYF | TGTGCCAGCAGCTCCTCCTATCGGGGGCGGGAGGGCCGAGGCTACGAGCAGTACTTC
TRBJ1-3 | TRBV30 | TRBD1 | . | CAWSLNRGSTGNTIYF | TGTGCCTGGAGTCTGAACAGGGGTTCCACTGGAAACACCATATATTTT
TRBJ1-5 | TRBV4-1 | . | . | CASSQIWVSGQPQHF | TGCGCCAGCAGCCAAATTTGGGTATCAGGTCAGCCCCAGCATTTT
TRBJ1-4 | TRBV28 | . | . | CASSPPARGEKLFF | TGTGCCAGCAGTCCCCCCGCACGGGGGGAAAAACTGTTTTTT
TRBJ1-4 | TRBV15 | TRBD1 | . | CATSRDLQGARANEKLFF | TGTGCCACCAGCAGGGACTTACAGGGGGCAAGGGCTAATGAAAAACTGTTTTTT
TRBJ2-3 | TRBV12-5 | . | . | CASGWSDRTRYF | TGTGCTAGTGGTTGGTCGGATCGCACTAGGTATTTT
TRBJ1-2 | TRBV28 | TRBD1 | . | CASSSPGQGGGYTF | TGTGCCAGCAGTAGTCCGGGACAGGGTGGTGGCTACACCTTC
TRBJ2-7 | TRBV18 | . | . | CASSPRDSREQYF | TGTGCCAGCTCACCACGGGACTCCCGCGAGCAGTACTTC
TRBJ2-5 | TRBV18 | . | . | CASSPLAGAQETQYF | TGTGCCAGCTCACCCCTCGCAGGGGCGCAAGAGACCCAGTACTTC
TRBJ2-5 | TRBV5-1 | . | . | CASTGRGAGQETQYF | TGCGCCAGCACCGGGAGAGGGGCTGGCCAAGAGACCCAGTACTTC
TRBJ1-5 | TRBV6-5 | TRBD1 | . | CASSPGQGSNQPQHF | TGTGCCAGCAGTCCGGGACAGGGCAGCAATCAGCCCCAGCATTTT
TRBJ1-1 | TRBV7-9 | . | . | CASSLDRTYILNTEAFF | TGTGCCAGCAGCTTAGATAGGACATACATTTTGAACACTGAAGCTTTCTTT
TRBJ2-7 | TRBV5-4 | . | . | CASSSSKDSYEQYF | TGTGCCAGCAGCTCATCCAAAGACAGCTACGAGCAGTACTTC
TRBJ2-7 | TRBV5-6 | . | . | CASSLGSGTYEQYF | TGTGCCAGCAGCTTGGGCAGCGGTACCTACGAGCAGTACTTC
TRBJ1-1 | TRBV30 | . | . | CAWSPGLNTEAFF | TGTGCCTGGAGCCCCGGGTTGAACACTGAAGCTTTCTTT
TRBJ2-1 | TRBV7-9 | . | . | CASSLAGGNEQFF | TGTGCCAGCAGCTTAGCAGGGGGCAATGAGCAGTTCTTC
TRBJ1-2 | TRBV28 | TRBD1 | few | CASSLGDRGLKGYTF | TGTGCCAGCAGTTTGGGGGACAGGGGGTTAAAGGGCTACACCTTC